This passage covers 19 T cell receptor beta chains from one sample sequenced in a study of T cell repertoires in cytomegalovirus infection. No antigen has been identified for these receptors. TCRdb re-derived calls from the reads in MiXCR, one entry per CDR3 protein. In the table there are some 920,000 distinct CDR3 sequences, less than 35% of which are singletons. The specimen was cultured CD8+ T cells from PBMCs, collected from culture after CMV antigen stimulation. Source of these receptors: a human donor in good health (CMV status not recorded). Some clones in this sample may be carry-over from other donors' samples.

The rearrangement links TRBV11-2 to TRBJ2-3; 7 nucleotides agree with TRBD2. Trimming took 5 bases from V and 6 from J; bases not matched to a gene: 17. CDR3 length: 17 residues. Per germline, CDR1 SGHAT and CDR2 FQNNGV. The CDR3 bases are TGTGCCAGCAGCAAACGCGGGGGTCGATCGCCTCTGGATACGCAGTATTTT. This translates into CASSKRGGRSPLDTQYF.

This clonotype was observed a handful of times. The chain recombines TRBV12-3 or TRBV12-4 with TRBJ2-3; a weak D match, TRBD1 (6 bases). Deletions cut 2 bases from V and 4 bases from J, with 16 bases between. This CDR3 region has 16 residues. CDR3 DNA: TGTGCCAGCAGTTTATCCGGGACACCGGCAGCAGATACGCAGTATTTT. The encoded protein is CASSLSGTPAADTQYF.

The chain uses TRBV4-1 and TRBJ2-1, with a possible D match to TRBD2 (6 bases). Looked up from germline, CDR1 is MGHRA and CDR2 is YSYEKL. CDR3 length: 14 amino acids. V was pared by 4 bases and J by 6 bases, with 13 bases between. CDR3 region: CASSPEGGGNEQFF. For the CDR3, the DNA is TGCGCCAGCAGCCCGGAGGGTGGTGGCAATGAGCAGTTCTTC.

V usage is TRBV4-1 and J usage is TRBJ2-1; a possible D gene is TRBD1 (5 bases). The germline gives CDR1 MGHRA, CDR2 YSYEKL. V was trimmed by 4 bases and J by 4 bases, leaving 17 bases between them. The CDR3 spans 16 residues. CDR3: CASSPFESGAYNEQFF. CDR3 in DNA: TGCGCCAGCAGCCCCTTCGAGAGTGGGGCTTACAATGAGCAGTTCTTC.

The chain couples TRBV14 to TRBJ2-7; D is unclear. The germline V gene encodes CDR1 SGHDN and CDR2 FVKESK. This CDR3 is 13 amino acids long. V was trimmed by 1 base and J by 5 bases, leaving 9 bases between them. This CDR3 reads CASSQVNHHEQYV. CDR3 bases: TGTGCCAGCAGCCAAGTTAATCACCACGAGCAGTACGTC.

This chain connects TRBV6-2 or TRBV6-3 to TRBJ2-7; D may be TRBD1 (6 bases). This CDR3 spans 14 amino acids. Trimming took 2 bases from V and 2 from J, leaving 10 bases between them. Per the germline V gene, CDR1 is MNHEY and CDR2 is SVGEGT. The CDR3 sequence is CASSYGQLPYEQYV. The CDR3 DNA follows: TGTGCCAGCAGTTACGGACAGCTGCCCTACGAGCAGTACGTC.

The chain recombines TRBV6-1 with TRBJ1-1, with a possible D match to TRBD1 (6 bases). Germline CDR1 and CDR2: MNHNS and SASEGT. This CDR3 has 14 amino acids. Trimming took 1 base from V and 4 from J, leaving 10 bases between them. The CDR3 region has the DNA TGTGCCAGCAGTGAAGGGACGGGGGCCACTGAAGCTTTCTTT. Amino acid sequence: CASSEGTGATEAFF.

This clonotype was counted ten times or more. The chain carries TRBV7-6 and TRBJ2-7; no clear D gene. The CDR3 runs 13 residues. Germline V gene data show CDR1 as SGHVS and CDR2 as FNYEAQ. V was clipped by 5 bases and J by 4 bases, with 12 bases between them. CDR3 region: CASSPNEPYEQYF. In nucleotides, the CDR3 is TGTGCCAGCAGCCCCAACGAACCATACGAGCAGTACTTC.

As regards this clonotype: A single base separates this from a much larger clone, so it may be a read error. The chain links TRBV7-8 to TRBJ1-1; 7 positions match TRBD1. Germline CDR1 is SGHVS and CDR2 is FQNEAQ. The CDR3 is made up of 16 amino acids. The CDR3 nucleotides are TGTGTCAGCAGCTTAGTCACCAGGGGGAGAGGCACTGAAGCTTTCTTT. The encoded protein is CVSSLVTRGRGTEAFF.

V is TRBV19 and J is TRBJ2-1; D is uncertain. Germline CDR1 LNHDA, CDR2 SQIVND (reference sequence). The CDR3 extends over 13 amino acids. V dropped 8 bases and J dropped 5 bases, with 13 bases sitting between them. The CDR3 sequence is CASSGPPDNEQFF. DNA of the CDR3: TGTGCCAGTTCCGGGCCCCCGGACAATGAGCAGTTCTTC.

J is TRBJ2-3 and V is TRBV7-3; possibly TRBD2 for D (7 bases). The germline CDR1 and CDR2 sequences are SGHTA and FQGTGA. Trimming left V 4 bases short and J 2 bases short, with 13 bases between. The CDR3 spans 15 residues. The CDR3 DNA sequence: TGTGCCAGCAGCTGGGAGGGGGACGACACAGATACGCAGTATTTT. Translation gives CASSWEGDDTDTQYF. Together with reference TRBV7-3 and TRBJ2-3, the CDR3 gives the full variable domain: GAGVSQTPSNKVTEKGKYVELRCDPISGHTALYWYRQSLGQGPEFLIYFQGTGAADDSGLPNDRFFAVRPEGSVSTLKIQRTERGDSAVYLCASSWEGDDTDTQYFGPGTRLTVL.

This clonotype was counted between two and nine times. The gene calls are TRBV6-2 or TRBV6-3 and TRBJ2-3, with D possibly being TRBD2 (6 bases). V lost 2 bases to trimming and J lost 0 bases, with 18 bases between them. Germline loops: CDR1 MNHEY, CDR2 SVGEGT. CDR3 length: 18 amino acids. The CDR3 region is CASSYAGGDRFSTDTQYF. The CDR3 DNA follows: TGTGCCAGCAGTTACGCGGGCGGGGACCGCTTCAGCACAGATACGCAGTATTTT.

The chain employs TRBV27 and TRBJ1-1; D unresolved. V lost 0 bases and J 0 bases, leaving 11 bases between the germline ends. This CDR3 is 16 amino acids long. Germline-derived CDR1 and CDR2 are MNHEY and SMNVEV (reference sequence). The CDR3 spells CASSLSTGELNTEAFF. The CDR3 DNA reads as TGTGCCAGCAGTTTATCCACCGGGGAGCTGAACACTGAAGCTTTCTTT.

The V gene is TRBV6-4, the J gene TRBJ1-1; D gene uncertain. The CDR3 consists of 12 residues. Germline CDR1 MRHNA, CDR2 SNTAGT. The V end lost 2 bases, the J end lost 5 bases, and 6 bases lay between the germline ends. CDR3 amino acids: CASSDGETEAFF. The CDR3 DNA follows: TGTGCCAGCAGTGACGGGGAAACTGAAGCTTTCTTT.

This clonotype was seen more than once but under ten times. In nucleotides, the CDR3 is TGTGCCAGCAGCTTACGAGGGAACGGTCCCGGGGAGCTGTTTTTT. This encodes CASSLRGNGPGELFF. The chain employs TRBV7-9 and TRBJ2-2; TRBD2 is a possible D gene (5 bases). V was cut by 2 bases and J by 6 bases, with 13 bases left in between. The CDR3 runs 15 residues. Germline V gene lookup returns CDR1 SEHNR and CDR2 FQNEAQ (reference sequence).

The CDR3 sequence: CSASGTGHQFVADTQYF. The DNA for the CDR3 is TGCAGTGCTAGCGGGACAGGGCATCAATTCGTCGCAGATACGCAGTATTTT. The chain uses TRBV20-1 and TRBJ2-3; TRBD1 matches 9 bases. With V trimmed by 3 bases and J by 4 bases, 14 bases remained unmatched. The CDR3 is made up of 17 amino acids. The germline V gene has CDR1 DFQATT and CDR2 SNEGSKA (reference sequence).

The chain couples TRBV6-2 or TRBV6-3 to TRBJ2-2; 7 bases match TRBD1. CDR1 and CDR2 from the germline V gene are MNHEY and SVGEGT. CDR3 length: 14 residues. The V gene end was trimmed by 4 bases and the J gene end by 6 bases; junction bases not matched to a gene: 5. DNA of the CDR3: TGTGCCAGCAGTTCAGGGGGTCGTGCCGGGGAGCTGTTTTTT. Translating gives CASSSGGRAGELFF.

This clonotype was seen a few times. Here the CDR3 reads CASSLSGRYGYTF. The CDR3 nucleotides are TGTGCCAGCAGTTTAAGCGGACGCTATGGCTACACCTTC. The gene calls are TRBV27 and TRBJ1-2; no firm D call. The ends were cut back, 2 bases at V and 4 bases at J, with 8 bases in the middle. Germline V gives CDR1 MNHEY, CDR2 SMNVEV (reference sequence). This CDR3 comprises 13 residues.

This clonotype has a handful of counts. The V gene is TRBV7-8, the J gene TRBJ2-1, with D tentatively TRBD1 (6 bases). The germline CDR1 and CDR2 sequences are SGHVS and FQNEAQ. Trimming took off 2 bases at V and 5 bases at J, with 10 bases between the two ends. This CDR3 spans 14 amino acids. CDR3 in DNA: TGTGCCAGCAGCTTAAAAGGGGGTCACAATGAGCAGTTCTTC. Translated: CASSLKGGHNEQFF.